These 20 T cell receptor beta chains came from one sample sequenced in a study of low-dose radiotherapy and immunotherapy resistance in tumors. Described time point: before trial treatment. Primers targeting TRAV and TRBV primed first-strand cDNA, covering alpha and beta chains. TCR amplification used around 19 PCR cycles, a constant-region primer and a V-primer adapter. TCRdb reprocessed the reads via MiXCR and lists one record per CDR3 protein. The sample records roughly 76,000 distinct CDR3 sequences, 15% to 20% being singletons. This sample comprised PBMCs, obtained before treatment. These receptors were obtained from a male donor with prostate cancer.

By sample share, this clonotype is medium-sized. J is TRBJ2-5 and V is TRBV6-2 or TRBV6-3; 9 bases fit TRBD2. V lost 5 bases, J lost 5 bases, and 12 bases stayed unmatched. The CDR3 is made up of 16 amino acids. The germline V gene has CDR1 MNHEY and CDR2 SVGEGT. The CDR3 loop reads CASSDGFGGGVETQYF. The CDR3 DNA follows: TGTGCCAGCAGTGACGGCTTCGGCGGGGGGGTGGAGACCCAGTACTTC.

At least ten counts were recorded for this clonotype. This rearrangement joins TRBV7-2 to TRBJ1-1; a possible D gene is TRBD1 (5 bases). Trimming took 5 bases from V and 5 from J, leaving 24 bases between them. Germline V gene sequence: CDR1 SGHTA, CDR2 FQGNSA. The CDR3 length is 17 residues. The CDR3 DNA reads as TGTGCCAGCAGCGGACAAAGAGCGGGACGAACCTGGACTGAAGCTTTCTTT. Translated: CASSGQRAGRTWTEAFF.

The sample holds many counts of this clonotype. The chain is built from TRBV20-1 and TRBJ2-7; D tentatively reads TRBD1 or TRBD2 (5 bases each). Germline lookup yields CDR1 DFQATT and CDR2 SNEGSKA (reference sequence). The CDR3 consists of 14 residues. Trimming pared 1 base from V and 3 bases from J, leaving 13 bases between. The CDR3 loop is CSARGRERIYEQYF. For the CDR3, the DNA is TGCAGTGCTAGAGGCAGGGAGAGGATCTACGAGCAGTACTTC.

This clonotype was recorded many times. This sequence joins TRBV5-1 and TRBJ2-7; 9 bases fit TRBD1. The V gene end was trimmed by 2 bases and the J gene end by 2 bases; junction bases not matched to a gene: 2. Germline lookup yields CDR1 SGHRS and CDR2 YFSETQ. The CDR3 length is 14 residues. In DNA, the CDR3 is TGCGCCAGCAGCTTACAGGGGGCAACCTACGAGCAGTACTTC. Its translation is CASSLQGATYEQYF. The variable domain in full, with the rest retrieved from reference TRBV5-1 and TRBJ2-7, is KAGVTQTPRYLIKTRGQQVTLSCSPISGHRSVSWYQQTPGQGLQFLFEYFSETQRNKGNFPGRFSGRQFSNSRSEMNVSTLELGDSALYLCASSLQGATYEQYFGPGTRLTVT.

In this sample, this clonotype turned up many times. The chain couples TRBV2 to TRBJ2-5, with a possible D match to TRBD1 (6 bases). Trimming took 6 bases from V and 1 from J, leaving 18 bases between them. The CDR3 totals 16 residues. Germline loops: CDR1 SNHLY, CDR2 FYNNEI. CDR3 nucleotide sequence: TGTGCCAGCAGCTCACGGGCCCCACAGGGCCAAGAGACCCAGTACTTC. Translating gives CASSSRAPQGQETQYF.

This clonotype has ten or more counts. The V call is TRBV3-1, the J call TRBJ1-1; weak D call: TRBD1 (6 bases). This CDR3 contains 14 residues. Germline-derived CDR1 and CDR2 are LGHDT and YNNKEL (reference sequence). V lost 4 bases to trimming and J lost 5 bases, with 14 bases between them. For the CDR3, the DNA is TGTGCCAGCAGCCCGAACAGGAGGGGGACTGAAGCTTTCTTT. Translated, it gives CASSPNRRGTEAFF.

This clonotype was seen many times. The V and J genes are TRBV20-1 and TRBJ2-1, with D maybe TRBD1 (6 bases). Trimming cost V 6 bases and J 10 bases, with 16 bases left between them. CDR1 DFQATT and CDR2 SNEGSKA come from the germline V gene (reference sequence). The CDR3 is 12 amino acids. CDR3 nucleotides: TGCAGTGCAACGCAGACAGGCCAGGAGCAGTTCTTC. As protein: CSATQTGQEQFF.

In its sample, this clonotype was seen many times. The chain combines TRBV7-9 with TRBJ2-2; 8 bases match TRBD1. J was trimmed by 6 bases and V by 4 bases; bases with no gene match: 16. Germline CDR1 SEHNR, CDR2 FQNEAQ (reference sequence). The CDR3 covers 18 residues. CDR3 in amino acids: CASSSSQGAFLFAGELFF. DNA for the CDR3: TGTGCCAGCAGCTCTTCCCAGGGGGCTTTTCTCTTCGCCGGGGAGCTGTTTTTT. Together with reference TRBV7-9 and TRBJ2-2, the CDR3 gives the full variable domain: DTGVSQNPRHKITKRGQNVTFRCDPISEHNRLYWYRQTLGQGPEFLTYFQNEAQLEKSRLLSDRFSAERPKGSFSTLEIQRTEQGDSAMYLCASSSSQGAFLFAGELFFGEGSRLTVL.

This clonotype has ten or more counts. This chain uses TRBV5-4 with TRBJ2-7; maybe TRBD1 (6 bases). Per germline, CDR1 SGHNT and CDR2 YYREEE (reference sequence). The V gene lost 4 bases and the J gene lost 3 bases, with 14 bases spanning the gap. CDR3 length equals 14 residues. CDR3 nucleotides: TGTGCCAGCAGCCACCGGGACACGGACTACGAGCAGTACTTC. Translating gives CASSHRDTDYEQYF.

This clonotype was picked up a small number of times. V usage is TRBV20-1 and J usage is TRBJ2-7; 8 positions match TRBD1. The junction had 7 bases not matched to a gene; V was cut back by 1 base and J by 2 bases. CDR3 length equals 15 residues. The V gene's germline CDR1 is DFQATT and CDR2 SNEGSKA (reference sequence). The CDR3 nucleotides are TGCAGTGCTAGAGCGGTCCGGGACAGGACCTACGAGCAGTACTTC. Its translation is CSARAVRDRTYEQYF.

There are many counts of this clonotype. This chain joins TRBV2 and TRBJ2-1; D not certain. CDR1 and CDR2 (germline): SNHLY, FYNNEI. The ends were cut back, 7 bases at V and 0 bases at J, with 10 bases in the middle. This CDR3 contains 14 residues. The CDR3 spells CASNRLSSYNEQFF. The CDR3 nucleotides are TGTGCCAGCAACCGGTTGAGCTCCTACAATGAGCAGTTCTTC.

This clonotype has a count of ten or more. The chain is built from TRBV5-5 and TRBJ2-1; TRBD2 matches at 12 bases. The germline V gene encodes CDR1 SGHKS and CDR2 YYEKEE (reference sequence). The CDR3 is 17 amino acids. V lost 4 bases, J lost 6 bases, and 11 bases stayed unmatched. The CDR3 sequence is CASSRFSLAGGLNEQFF. The CDR3 DNA sequence: TGTGCCAGCAGCAGATTTTCCCTAGCGGGGGGGCTCAATGAGCAGTTCTTC.

V usage is TRBV9 and J usage is TRBJ2-2; 7 bases are a match to TRBD1. Germline V gives CDR1 SGDLS, CDR2 YYNGEE. Trimming removed 0 bases from V and 6 bases from J; junction bases left unmatched: 8. The CDR3 is 16 residues long. CDR3 loop: CASSVEVGTVPGELFF. In nucleotides, the CDR3 is TGTGCCAGCAGCGTAGAGGTTGGGACAGTCCCCGGGGAGCTGTTTTTT.

This clonotype was seen at least ten times. The J gene is TRBJ2-1, the V gene TRBV5-5; D is undetermined. Between the trimmed V and J ends, which lost 7 bases and 5 bases, there was a span of 10 bases. Germline V CDR1 and CDR2: SGHKS, YYEKEE (reference sequence). The CDR3 runs 12 residues. The CDR3 sequence: CASGLGNNEQFF. CDR3 DNA: TGTGCCAGCGGATTGGGGAACAATGAGCAGTTCTTC.

The chain couples TRBV27 to TRBJ2-7; D may be TRBD1 (5 bases). V lost 4 bases to trimming and J lost 4 bases, with 17 bases between them. The CDR3 is made up of 15 amino acids. The V gene's germline CDR1 is MNHEY and CDR2 SMNVEV (reference sequence). The chain's CDR3 is CASSSYRFSFYEQYF. CDR3 DNA sequence: TGTGCCAGCAGTTCCTACAGGTTTTCTTTTTACGAGCAGTACTTC.

This clonotype has at least ten counts. The CDR3 coding sequence is TGTGCCAGCAGCCAAGGAGGAGGGCTGGACACTGAAGCTTTCTTT. Translating gives CASSQGGGLDTEAFF. V gene TRBV14 combines with J gene TRBJ1-1; D not resolved. V lost 1 base to trimming and J lost 3 bases, with 12 bases between them. CDR1 and CDR2 from the germline V gene are SGHDN and FVKESK. The CDR3 runs 15 residues.

On this clonotype: A far larger clone is off by one base, so a read error is likely. This chain joins TRBV20-1 and TRBJ2-7, with no clear D. Germline CDR1 and CDR2: DFQATT and SNEGSKA (reference sequence). The V end lost 3 bases, the J end lost 7 bases, and 25 bases lay between the germline ends. The CDR3 has 16 amino acids. The CDR3 sequence: CSASLGGYQRDNEQYF. For the CDR3, the DNA is TGCAGTGCTAGTTTGGGCGGATACCAGAGAGACAATGAGCAGTACTTC.

This clonotype was detected many times. V is TRBV30 and J is TRBJ1-6; no reliable D call. V was pared by 2 bases and J by 6 bases, with 14 bases between. Germline loops: CDR1 GTSNPN, CDR2 SVGIG (reference sequence). The CDR3 runs to 15 residues. The CDR3 DNA reads TGTGCCTGGAGTCCCCTTCGAGGGCGTAATTCACCCCTCCACTTT. As protein: CAWSPLRGRNSPLHF.

Many counts were recorded for this clonotype. V gene TRBV6-2 or TRBV6-3 combines with J gene TRBJ2-1, with D perhaps matching TRBD1 (6 bases). This CDR3 is built from 14 residues. V was clipped by 0 bases and J by 8 bases, with 11 bases between them. Per germline, CDR1 MNHEY and CDR2 SVGEGT. CDR3: CASSYSGGRYEQFF. The CDR3 coding sequence is TGTGCCAGCAGTTACTCTGGGGGCAGGTATGAGCAGTTCTTC.

This clonotype was seen at least ten times. This chain connects TRBV12-3 or TRBV12-4 to TRBJ2-1; TRBD2 matches at 7 bases. Trimming took 3 bases from V and 6 from J; bases not matched to a gene: 11. The CDR3 contains 16 residues. In DNA form, the CDR3 reads TGTGCCAGCAGTTTCCTTACGGGTGGCGGGGGCAATGAGCAGTTCTTC. Its protein product is CASSFLTGGGGNEQFF.